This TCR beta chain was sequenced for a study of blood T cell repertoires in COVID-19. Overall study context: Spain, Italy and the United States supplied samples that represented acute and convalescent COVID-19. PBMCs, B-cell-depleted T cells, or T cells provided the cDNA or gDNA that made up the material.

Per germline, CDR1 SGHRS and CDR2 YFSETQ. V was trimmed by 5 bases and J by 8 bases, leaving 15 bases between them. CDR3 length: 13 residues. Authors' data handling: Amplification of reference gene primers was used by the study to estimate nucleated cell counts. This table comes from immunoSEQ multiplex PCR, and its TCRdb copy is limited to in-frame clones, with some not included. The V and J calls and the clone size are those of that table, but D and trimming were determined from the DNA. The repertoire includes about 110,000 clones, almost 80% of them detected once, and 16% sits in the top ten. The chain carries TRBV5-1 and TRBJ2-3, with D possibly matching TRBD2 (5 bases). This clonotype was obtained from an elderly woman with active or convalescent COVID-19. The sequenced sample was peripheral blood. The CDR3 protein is CASREGVDGTQYF. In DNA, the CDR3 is TGCGCCAGCAGAGAGGGAGTCGACGGTACGCAGTATTTT. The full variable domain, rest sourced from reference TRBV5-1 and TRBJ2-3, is KAGVTQTPRYLIKTRGQQVTLSCSPISGHRSVSWYQQTPGQGLQFLFEYFSETQRNKGNFPGRFSGRQFSNSRSEMNVSTLELGDSALYLCASREGVDGTQYFGPGTRLTVL.